One sample yielded the 14 T cell receptor beta chains listed below, sequenced in a study of Ad26.COV2.S vaccination and SARS-CoV-2 variants. Treatment described: around 19 received Ad26.COV2.S at low or high dose, single or two shots; about 5 received placebo; per-sample allocation not given. Specimen acquisition occurred on day 63 following the initial vaccine or placebo injection. Method: immunoSEQ multiplex PCR; TCRdb's copy keeps in-frame clones and lacks some. The sample yields around 380,000 clones, approximately 91% seen once. The sequenced sample was peripheral blood, obtained in a trial of Ad26.COV2.S vaccine versus placebo. The receptor source for this set is a person between 18 and 65 years old who received the Ad26.COV2.S COVID-19 vaccine or a placebo.

This chain joins TRBV3-1 (or the pseudogene TRBV3-2) and TRBJ2-2, with 7 bases fitting TRBD1. The J segment lost 6 bases and the V segment lost 1 base, leaving 8 bases of the junction unmatched. The CDR3 totals 16 residues. Germline CDR1 reads LGHDT; CDR2 reads YNNKEL (reference sequence). The chain's CDR3 is CASSQGRQGRSGELFF. The CDR3 nucleotides read TGTGCCAGCAGCCAAGGGCGACAGGGCCGGTCCGGGGAGCTGTTTTTT.

This chain connects TRBV5-4 to TRBJ2-5; D might be TRBD1 (8 bases). The CDR3 consists of 15 residues. V shed 3 bases and J shed 5 bases, with 17 bases lying between them. Germline V gene lookup returns CDR1 SGHNT and CDR2 YYREEE (reference sequence). As DNA, the CDR3 is TGTGCCAGCAGCTCACGGACAGGGAGGGCGGAGACCCAGTACTTC. It specifies CASSSRTGRAETQYF.

The chain uses TRBV7-9 and TRBJ1-1; D ambiguous. CDR3 length equals 15 residues. The germline V gene has CDR1 SEHNR and CDR2 FQNEAQ (reference sequence). Trimming took off 3 bases at V and 3 bases at J, with 14 bases between the two ends. The CDR3 nucleotides are TGTGCCAGCAGCTTGGAGGGAATGGATGACACTGAAGCTTTCTTT. As protein: CASSLEGMDDTEAFF.

V gene TRBV11-1 combines with J gene TRBJ1-1; D is unresolved. Germline CDR1 SGHAT, CDR2 FQDESV (reference sequence). V gave up 6 bases and J gave up 6 bases, with 11 bases separating them. The CDR3 consists of 12 residues. In DNA, the CDR3 is TGTGCCAGCAGACATAGTGGGGCTGAAGCTTTCTTT. Protein sequence: CASRHSGAEAFF.

This sequence joins TRBV7-9 and TRBJ2-2; perhaps TRBD1 as D (5 bases). This CDR3 has 14 residues. The germline V gene encodes CDR1 SEHNR and CDR2 FQNEAQ (reference sequence). Trimming shortened V by 5 bases and J by 9 bases, and 16 bases separated the two germline ends. The CDR3 DNA reads TGTGCCAGCAGCGGATCCAGGGTGGGGAGGGAGCTGTTTTTT. Amino acid sequence: CASSGSRVGRELFF.

V usage is TRBV11-2 and J usage is TRBJ1-4; D remains unclear. This CDR3 has 14 amino acids. Between the trimmed V and J ends, which lost 5 bases and 10 bases, there was a span of 17 bases. Germline V gene sequence: CDR1 SGHAT, CDR2 FQNNGV. The chain's CDR3 is CASSQRAREGKLFF. The CDR3 nucleotides are TGTGCCAGCAGCCAGAGGGCAAGGGAGGGAAAACTGTTTTTT.

The gene calls are TRBV3-1 (or the pseudogene TRBV3-2) and TRBJ1-2; D gene unclear. This CDR3 region has 15 residues. Trimming pared 1 base from V and 2 bases from J, leaving 11 bases between. Per germline, CDR1 LGHDT and CDR2 YNNKEL (reference sequence). CDR3 bases: TGTGCCAGCAGCCAAGCTCGGGGTTGGAACTATGGCTACACCTTC. It yields the protein CASSQARGWNYGYTF.

The chain couples TRBV15 to TRBJ1-5; 9 bases map to TRBD1. The CDR3 contains 15 residues. J was trimmed by 4 bases and V by 3 bases; bases with no gene match: 4. The V gene's germline CDR1 is LNHNV and CDR2 YYDKDF (reference sequence). The CDR3: CATSSIGTGNQPQHF. In DNA form, the CDR3 reads TGTGCCACCAGCAGCATTGGGACAGGGAATCAGCCCCAGCATTTT.

CDR3 sequence reads: CASSFWEAAGEMDTQYF. In nucleotides, the CDR3 is TGTGCCAGCAGCTTCTGGGAAGCGGCCGGGGAAATGGATACGCAGTATTTT. This chain connects TRBV2 to TRBJ2-3; maybe TRBD2 (5 bases). The V end was cut by 6 bases, the J end by 6 bases, with 25 bases between. The CDR3 covers 17 residues. Germline loops: CDR1 SNHLY, CDR2 FYNNEI.

The gene calls are TRBV2 and TRBJ1-2; D is perhaps TRBD1 (6 bases). The CDR3 length is 15 residues. Trimming pared 6 bases from V and 5 bases from J, leaving 19 bases between. CDR1 SNHLY and CDR2 FYNNEI come from the germline V gene. CDR3 sequence reads: CASRPNPQGMYGYTF. CDR3 coding DNA: TGTGCCAGCAGACCAAACCCCCAGGGGATGTATGGCTACACCTTC.

CDR3 in amino acids: CASSPGTTPYEQYF. The CDR3 nucleotides are TGTGCCAGCAGCCCCGGGACTACCCCCTACGAGCAGTACTTC. The chain employs TRBV5-4 and TRBJ2-7; 7 nucleotides line up with TRBD2. The junction had 6 bases not matched to a gene; V was cut back by 4 bases and J by 2 bases. The CDR3 extends over 14 amino acids. The germline CDR1 and CDR2 sequences are SGHNT and YYREEE (reference sequence).

The chain recombines TRBV7-2 with TRBJ1-5; 7 positions match TRBD1. From germline, CDR1 is SGHTA and CDR2 FQGNSA. Losses at the gene ends were 1 base for V and 0 bases for J; bases not matched to a gene: 6. The CDR3 extends over 17 amino acids. The CDR3 is CASSLGRDRVSNQPQHF. CDR3 DNA sequence: TGTGCCAGCAGCTTAGGCCGGGACAGAGTTAGCAATCAGCCCCAGCATTTT.

The gene calls are TRBV5-4 and TRBJ1-6, with TRBD1 matching 7 bases. This CDR3 is 15 amino acids long. The germline V gene encodes CDR1 SGHNT and CDR2 YYREEE (reference sequence). J lost 6 bases, V lost 7 bases, and 10 bases had no gene match. The CDR3 DNA reads as TGTGCCAGCGGAGAACAACAGGGGACTAATTCACCCCTCCACTTT. The encoded protein is CASGEQQGTNSPLHF. Together with reference TRBV5-4 and TRBJ1-6, the CDR3 gives the full variable domain: ETGVTQSPTHLIKTRGQQVTLRCSSQSGHNTVSWYQQALGQGPQFIFQYYREEENGRGNFPPRFSGLQFPNYSSELNVNALELDDSALYLCASGEQQGTNSPLHFGNGTRLTVT.

The chain joins TRBV9 to TRBJ2-1; 9 bases align to TRBD2. Germline V lookup: CDR1 SGDLS, CDR2 YYNGEE. J gave up 6 bases and V 3 bases, and 10 bases lay outside the gene matches. The CDR3 sequence is 16 residues long. The CDR3 reads CASSGTGTSSANEQFF. CDR3 in DNA: TGTGCCAGCAGCGGCACCGGGACTAGCTCGGCCAATGAGCAGTTCTTC.